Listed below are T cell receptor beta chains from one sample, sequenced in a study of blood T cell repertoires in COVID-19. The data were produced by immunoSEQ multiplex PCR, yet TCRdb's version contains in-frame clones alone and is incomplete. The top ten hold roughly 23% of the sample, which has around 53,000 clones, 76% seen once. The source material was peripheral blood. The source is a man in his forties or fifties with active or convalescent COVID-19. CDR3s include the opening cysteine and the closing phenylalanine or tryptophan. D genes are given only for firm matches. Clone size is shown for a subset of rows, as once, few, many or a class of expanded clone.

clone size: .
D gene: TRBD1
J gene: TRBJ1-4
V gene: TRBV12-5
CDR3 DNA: TGTGCTAGTGGTTTGGACCCGGGACAGAGGAGTGAAAAACTGTTTTTT
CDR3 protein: CASGLDPGQRSEKLFF

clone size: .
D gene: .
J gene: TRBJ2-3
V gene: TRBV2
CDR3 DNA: TGTGCCAGCAGTGAACGGCGGGGTTCAGATACGCAGTATTTT
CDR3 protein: CASSERRGSDTQYF

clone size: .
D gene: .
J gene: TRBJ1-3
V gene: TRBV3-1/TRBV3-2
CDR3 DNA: TGTGCCAGCAGCACTGGACAGCGAAACACCATATATTTT
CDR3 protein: CASSTGQRNTIYF

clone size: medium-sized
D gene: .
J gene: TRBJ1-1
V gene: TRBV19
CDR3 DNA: TGTGCCAGCCATGTGGGGGTGGGGGGGGGAGCTTTCTTT
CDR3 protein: CASHVGVGGGAFF

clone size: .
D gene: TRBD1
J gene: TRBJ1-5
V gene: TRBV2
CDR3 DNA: TGTGCCAGCAGAGATGACAGGGGGCATCAGCCCCAGCATTTT
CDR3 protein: CASRDDRGHQPQHF

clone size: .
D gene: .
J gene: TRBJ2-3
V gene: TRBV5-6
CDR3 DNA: TGTGCCAGCAGCTTGGATTTCGGGGGGCCCGCAGATACGCAGTATTTT
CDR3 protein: CASSLDFGGPADTQYF

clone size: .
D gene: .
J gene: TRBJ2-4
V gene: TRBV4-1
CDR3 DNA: TGCGCCAGCAGCCCCCCAGGGGACGGAAACATTCAGTACTTC
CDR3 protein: CASSPPGDGNIQYF

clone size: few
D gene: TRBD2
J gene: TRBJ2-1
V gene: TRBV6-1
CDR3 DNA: TGTGCCAGCAGTGATTTTGGACTAGCAGGTTACAATGAGCAGTTCTTC
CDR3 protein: CASSDFGLAGYNEQFF

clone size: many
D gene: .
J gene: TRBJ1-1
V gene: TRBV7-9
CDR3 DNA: TGTGCCAGCAGCTTATCTTTGTCGGTCCGTGAAGCTTTCTTT
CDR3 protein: CASSLSLSVREAFF

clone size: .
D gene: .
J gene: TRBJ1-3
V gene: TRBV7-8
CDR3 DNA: TGTGCCAGCACGGAGACGGCTGGAAACACCATATATTTT
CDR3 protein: CASTETAGNTIYF

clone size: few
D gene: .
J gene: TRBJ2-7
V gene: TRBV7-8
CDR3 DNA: TGTGCCAGCAGCTCCCAGAGGTGGCAGGGGGAGCAGTACTTC
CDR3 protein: CASSSQRWQGEQYF

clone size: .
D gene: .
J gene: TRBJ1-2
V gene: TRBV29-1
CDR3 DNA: TGCAGCGTTGAATTAGCAACACAGGGAAGGGAAGGCTACACCTTC
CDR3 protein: CSVELATQGREGYTF

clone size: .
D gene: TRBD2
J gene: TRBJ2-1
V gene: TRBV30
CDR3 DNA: TGTGCCTGGACGGGGCGAGCGGGGGGCTTCAATGAGCAGTTCTTC
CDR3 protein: CAWTGRAGGFNEQFF

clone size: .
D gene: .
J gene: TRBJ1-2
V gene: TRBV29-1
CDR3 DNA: TGCAGCGTCTCGGGGGGGAACTATGGCTACACCTTC
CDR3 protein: CSVSGGNYGYTF

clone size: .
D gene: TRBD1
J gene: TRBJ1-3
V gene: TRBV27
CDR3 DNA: TGTGCCAGCAGATCGGACGCCGGGACAGGGGGAAACACCATATATTTT
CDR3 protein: CASRSDAGTGGNTIYF

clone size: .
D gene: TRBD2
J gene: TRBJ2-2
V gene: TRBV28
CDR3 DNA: TGTGCCAGCAATACCCGGGACTACTACACCGGGGAGCTGTTTTTT
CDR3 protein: CASNTRDYYTGELFF

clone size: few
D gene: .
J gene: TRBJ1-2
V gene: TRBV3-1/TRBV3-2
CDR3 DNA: TGTGCCAGCCTGAAGACAGGTTCTAACTATGGCTACACCTTC
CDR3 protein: CASLKTGSNYGYTF

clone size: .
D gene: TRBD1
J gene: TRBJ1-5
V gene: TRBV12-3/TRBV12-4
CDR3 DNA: TGTGCCAGCAGGACAGGGGGCCATCAGCCCCAGCATTTT
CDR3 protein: CASRTGGHQPQHF